This is a list of T cell receptor beta chains from one sample in a study of STAT5B mutations in CD4+ large granular lymphocyte leukemia. Method: immunoSEQ multiplex PCR; TCRdb's copy keeps in-frame clones and lacks some. The sample lists about 38,000 clones; approximately 72% were seen once. Sequenced sample: CD4+ T cells from blood buffy coats. The receptor set was obtained from a human donor in good health. Each CDR3 is given with its conserved first and last residue. D genes are given only for firm matches. Clone size appears in some rows only: once, few, many, or a class for an expanded clone.

size	D	V	J	CDR3	DNA
NA	NA	TRBV6-6	TRBJ1-1	CASRTDMNTEAFF	TGTGCCAGCAGGACTGACATGAACACTGAAGCTTTCTTT
NA	NA	TRBV5-1	TRBJ2-2	CASSLVPTGELFF	TGCGCCAGCAGCTTGGTACCTACCGGGGAGCTGTTTTTT
NA	NA	TRBV18	TRBJ2-3	CASSPRWEGDTQYF	TGTGCCAGCTCACCAAGGTGGGAAGGAGATACGCAGTATTTT
once	NA	TRBV29-1	TRBJ2-7	CSVDQGGARQKQYF	TGCAGCGTTGATCAAGGGGGGGCGCGGCAAAAACAGTACTTC
once	NA	TRBV4-3	TRBJ2-6	CASSQGHLSGANVLTF	TGCGCCAGCAGCCAAGGCCACCTCTCTGGGGCCAACGTCCTGACTTTC
NA	TRBD1	TRBV7-2	TRBJ1-1	CASSFGTGALNTEAFF	TGTGCCAGCAGCTTCGGGACAGGGGCCCTGAACACTGAAGCTTTCTTT
NA	NA	TRBV5-1	TRBJ2-5	CASSNPSGAETQYF	TGCGCCAGCAGCAATCCCTCAGGGGCGGAGACCCAGTACTTC
NA	NA	TRBV5-6	TRBJ2-5	CASSLAGRQETQYF	TGTGCCAGCAGCTTGGCGGGCAGACAAGAGACCCAGTACTTC
NA	TRBD2	TRBV6-5	TRBJ2-1	CASSRTSGAYNEQFF	TGTGCCAGCAGTCGTACTAGCGGAGCCTACAATGAGCAGTTCTTC
NA	TRBD2	TRBV28	TRBJ2-5	CASRPSGRVQETQYF	TGTGCCAGCAGACCTAGCGGGAGGGTCCAAGAGACCCAGTACTTC
NA	TRBD2	TRBV10-3	TRBJ2-5	CAISEPVAGVQETQYF	TGTGCCATCAGTGAGCCGGTAGCGGGGGTCCAAGAGACCCAGTACTTC